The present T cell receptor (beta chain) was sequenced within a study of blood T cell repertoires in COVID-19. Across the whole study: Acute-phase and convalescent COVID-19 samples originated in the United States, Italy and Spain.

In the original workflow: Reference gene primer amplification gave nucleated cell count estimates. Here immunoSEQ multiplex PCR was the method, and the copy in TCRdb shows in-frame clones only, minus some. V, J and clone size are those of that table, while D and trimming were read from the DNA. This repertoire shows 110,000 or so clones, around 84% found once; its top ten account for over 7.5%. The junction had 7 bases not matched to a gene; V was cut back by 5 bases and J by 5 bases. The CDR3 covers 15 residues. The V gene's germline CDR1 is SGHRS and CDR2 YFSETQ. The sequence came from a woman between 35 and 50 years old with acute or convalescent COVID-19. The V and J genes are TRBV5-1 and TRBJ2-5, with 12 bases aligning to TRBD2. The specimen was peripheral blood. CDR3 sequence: CASSWGTSGSETQYF. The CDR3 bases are TGCGCCAGCAGTTGGGGGACTAGCGGGTCGGAGACCCAGTACTTC.